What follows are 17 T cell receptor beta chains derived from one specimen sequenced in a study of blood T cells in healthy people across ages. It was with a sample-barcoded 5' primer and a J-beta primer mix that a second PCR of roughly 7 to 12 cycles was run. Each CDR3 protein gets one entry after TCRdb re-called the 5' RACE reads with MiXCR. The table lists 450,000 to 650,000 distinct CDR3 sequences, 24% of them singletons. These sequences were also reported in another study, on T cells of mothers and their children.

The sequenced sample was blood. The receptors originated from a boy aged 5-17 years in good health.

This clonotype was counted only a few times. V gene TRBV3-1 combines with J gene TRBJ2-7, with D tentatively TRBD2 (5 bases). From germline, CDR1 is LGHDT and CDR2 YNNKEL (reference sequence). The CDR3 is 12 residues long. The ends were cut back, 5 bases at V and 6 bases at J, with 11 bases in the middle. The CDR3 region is CASSDTSSEQYF. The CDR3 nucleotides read TGTGCCAGCAGCGACACTAGTTCCGAGCAGTACTTC.

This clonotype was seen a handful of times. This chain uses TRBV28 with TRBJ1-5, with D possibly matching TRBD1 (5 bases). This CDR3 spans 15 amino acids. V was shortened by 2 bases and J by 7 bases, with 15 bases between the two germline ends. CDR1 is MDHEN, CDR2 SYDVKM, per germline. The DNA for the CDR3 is TGTGCCAGCAGTTTAACGGGGACCGGTAACCAGCCCCAGCATTTT. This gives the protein CASSLTGTGNQPQHF.

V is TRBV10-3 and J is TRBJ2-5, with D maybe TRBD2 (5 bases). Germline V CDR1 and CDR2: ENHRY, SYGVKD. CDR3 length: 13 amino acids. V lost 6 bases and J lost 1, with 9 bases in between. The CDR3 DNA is TGTGCCATCAGCGCGGGTACCCAAGAGACCCAGTACTTC. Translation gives CAISAGTQETQYF.

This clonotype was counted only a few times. The CDR3 region is CASSLAGFAQYF. The CDR3 region has the DNA TGTGCCAGCAGCTTAGCGGGGTTTGCGCAGTACTTC. The genes are TRBV7-8 and TRBJ2-7; no definite D call. The germline CDR1 and CDR2 sequences are SGHVS and FQNEAQ. The CDR3 covers 12 residues. Trimming removed 0 bases at V and 9 bases at J, with 9 bases between.

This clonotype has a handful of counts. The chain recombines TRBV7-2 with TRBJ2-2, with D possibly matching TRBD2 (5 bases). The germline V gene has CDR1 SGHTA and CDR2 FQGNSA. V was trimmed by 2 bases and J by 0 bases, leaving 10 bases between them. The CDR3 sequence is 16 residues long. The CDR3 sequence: CASSLYPEANTGELFF. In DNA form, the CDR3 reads TGTGCCAGCAGCTTATACCCGGAGGCGAACACCGGGGAGCTGTTTTTT.

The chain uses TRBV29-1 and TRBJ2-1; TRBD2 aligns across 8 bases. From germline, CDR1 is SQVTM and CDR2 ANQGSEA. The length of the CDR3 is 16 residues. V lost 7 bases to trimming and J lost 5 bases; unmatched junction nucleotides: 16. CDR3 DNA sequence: TGCAGCGGATGGGGGTTGGGTAGCGGGGCTAACAATGAGCAGTTCTTC. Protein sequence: CSGWGLGSGANNEQFF.

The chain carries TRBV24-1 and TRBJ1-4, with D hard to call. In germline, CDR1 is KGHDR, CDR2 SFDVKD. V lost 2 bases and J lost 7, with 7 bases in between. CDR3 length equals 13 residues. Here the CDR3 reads CATSDSVVEKLFF. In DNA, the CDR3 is TGTGCCACCAGTGATTCGGTAGTTGAAAAACTGTTTTTT.

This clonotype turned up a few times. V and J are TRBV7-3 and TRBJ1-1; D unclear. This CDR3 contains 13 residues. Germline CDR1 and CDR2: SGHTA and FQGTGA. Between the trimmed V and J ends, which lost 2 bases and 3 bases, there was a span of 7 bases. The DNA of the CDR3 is TGTGCCAGCAGCTTAGACACGGACACTGAAGCTTTCTTT. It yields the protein CASSLDTDTEAFF.

The CDR3 loop reads CASSSIKRSNQPQHF. CDR3 sequence (DNA): TGTGCCAGCAGTAGTATTAAACGGAGCAATCAGCCCCAGCATTTT. The rearrangement links TRBV6-2 or TRBV6-3 to TRBJ1-5; D is uncertain. Germline V gene data show CDR1 as MNHEY and CDR2 as SVGEGT. V was clipped by 5 bases and J by 1 base, with 12 bases between them. The CDR3 sequence is 15 residues long.

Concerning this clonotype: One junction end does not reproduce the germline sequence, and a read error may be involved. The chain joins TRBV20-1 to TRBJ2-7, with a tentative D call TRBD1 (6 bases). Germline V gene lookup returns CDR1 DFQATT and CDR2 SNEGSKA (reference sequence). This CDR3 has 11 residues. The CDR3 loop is CSVSTGREKYF. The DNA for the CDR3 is TGCAGTGTGTCGACAGGACGCGAGAAGTACTTC.

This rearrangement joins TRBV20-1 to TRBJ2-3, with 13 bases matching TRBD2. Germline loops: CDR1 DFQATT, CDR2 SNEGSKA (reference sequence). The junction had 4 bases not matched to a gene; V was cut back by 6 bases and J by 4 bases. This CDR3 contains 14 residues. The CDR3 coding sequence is TGCAGTGCCAAGGGACTAGCGGGATCAGATACGCAGTATTTT. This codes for CSAKGLAGSDTQYF.

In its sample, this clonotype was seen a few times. The CDR3 bases are TGTGCCAGCAGCGTAGACCTCGGGGCCAACGTCCTGACTTTC. It translates to CASSVDLGANVLTF. This chain uses TRBV9 with TRBJ2-6; D unresolved. V was cut by 0 bases and J by 4 bases, with 5 bases left in between. The germline V gene encodes CDR1 SGDLS and CDR2 YYNGEE. The CDR3 has 14 residues.

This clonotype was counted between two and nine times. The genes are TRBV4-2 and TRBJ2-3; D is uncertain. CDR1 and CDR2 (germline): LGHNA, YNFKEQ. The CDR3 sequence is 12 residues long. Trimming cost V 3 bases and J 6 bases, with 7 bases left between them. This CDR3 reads CASSQELDTQYF. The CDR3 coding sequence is TGTGCCAGCAGCCAGGAACTGGATACGCAGTATTTT.

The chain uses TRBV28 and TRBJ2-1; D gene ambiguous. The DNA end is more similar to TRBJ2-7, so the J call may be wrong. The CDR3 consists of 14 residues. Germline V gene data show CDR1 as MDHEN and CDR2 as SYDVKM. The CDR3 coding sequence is TGTGCCAGCAGTTTGGGGAAGGTATCCTACGAGCAGTACTTC. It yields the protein CASSLGKVSYEQYF.

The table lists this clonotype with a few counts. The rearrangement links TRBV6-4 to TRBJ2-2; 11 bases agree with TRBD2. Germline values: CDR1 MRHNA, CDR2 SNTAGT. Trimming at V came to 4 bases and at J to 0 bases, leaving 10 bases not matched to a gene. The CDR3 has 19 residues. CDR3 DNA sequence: TGTGCCAGCAGTGTTGGGACTAGCGGAATTAATGCGAACACCGGGGAGCTGTTTTTT. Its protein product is CASSVGTSGINANTGELFF.

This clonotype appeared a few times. The CDR3 loop is CASSSGTSGGATFEQYF. In DNA form, the CDR3 reads TGTGCCAGCAGTTCCGGGACTAGCGGGGGAGCGACTTTCGAGCAGTACTTC. This chain connects TRBV6-5 to TRBJ2-7, with TRBD2 identical over 14 bases. Looked up from germline, CDR1 is MNHEY and CDR2 is SVGAGI. The CDR3 totals 17 residues. Trimming removed 4 bases from V and 6 bases from J; junction bases left unmatched: 11.

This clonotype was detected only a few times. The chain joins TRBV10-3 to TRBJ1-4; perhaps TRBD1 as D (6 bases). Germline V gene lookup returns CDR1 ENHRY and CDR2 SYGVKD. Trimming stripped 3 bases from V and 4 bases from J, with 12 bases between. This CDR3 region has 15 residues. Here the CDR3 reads CAISDPGAGNEKLFF. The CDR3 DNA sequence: TGTGCCATCAGTGACCCGGGGGCAGGTAATGAAAAACTGTTTTTT.